This T cell receptor beta chain comes out of a study of cytomegalovirus exposure and HLA in healthy donors. The CDR3 is 12 amino acids. The V and J ends lost 8 bases and 2 bases, in that order; junction bases with no gene match: 2. Germline V gene data show CDR1 as SGHDN and CDR2 as FVKESK. Vbeta (60) and Jbeta (13) primers were used in the PCR. Clones were read by immunoSEQ multiplex PCR, and TCRdb kept only the in-frame ones, dropping some. This sample carries 110,000 or so clones, around 77% of them seen once, and the ten largest clones take roughly 11%. The sequenced sample was PBMCs. V and J are TRBV14 and TRBJ2-7, with 8 bases that match TRBD1. This sequence originates from a man aged 35 to 55 in good health and CMV-seropositive. This CDR3 reads CASGGQAYEQYF. CDR3 DNA: TGTGCCAGCGGGGGACAGGCCTACGAGCAGTACTTC.